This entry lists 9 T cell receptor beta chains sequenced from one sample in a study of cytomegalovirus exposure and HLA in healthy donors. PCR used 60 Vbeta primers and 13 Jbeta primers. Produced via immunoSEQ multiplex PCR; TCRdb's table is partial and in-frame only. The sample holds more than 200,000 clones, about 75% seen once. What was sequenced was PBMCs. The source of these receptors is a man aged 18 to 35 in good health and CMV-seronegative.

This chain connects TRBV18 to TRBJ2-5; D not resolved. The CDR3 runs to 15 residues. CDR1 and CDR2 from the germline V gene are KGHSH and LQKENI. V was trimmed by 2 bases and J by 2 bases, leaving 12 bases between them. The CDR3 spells CASSPMVSQQETQYF. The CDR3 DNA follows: TGTGCCAGCTCACCAATGGTATCACAGCAAGAGACCCAGTACTTC.

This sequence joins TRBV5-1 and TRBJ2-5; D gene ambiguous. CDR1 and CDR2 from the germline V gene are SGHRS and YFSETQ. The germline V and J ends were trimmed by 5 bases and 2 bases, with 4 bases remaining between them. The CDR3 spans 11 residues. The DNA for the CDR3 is TGCGCCAGCAGGCAGCAAGAGACCCAGTACTTC. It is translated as CASRQQETQYF.

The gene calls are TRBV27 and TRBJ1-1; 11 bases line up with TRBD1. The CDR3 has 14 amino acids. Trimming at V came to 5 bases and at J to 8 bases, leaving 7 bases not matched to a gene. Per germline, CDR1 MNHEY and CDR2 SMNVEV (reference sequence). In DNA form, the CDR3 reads TGTGCCAGCAGTCTGGGACAGGGGGGATCCGAAGCTTTCTTT. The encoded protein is CASSLGQGGSEAFF.

In DNA form, the CDR3 reads TGTGCCAGCAGCCCCTCCGGAGGGCGGCCCAAAAACATTCAGTACTTC. This encodes CASSPSGGRPKNIQYF. J is TRBJ2-4 and V is TRBV7-6; possible D gene TRBD2, 6 bases. The CDR3 extends over 16 amino acids. Germline CDR1 is SGHVS and CDR2 is FNYEAQ. Trimming cost V 5 bases and J 2 bases, with 16 bases left between them.

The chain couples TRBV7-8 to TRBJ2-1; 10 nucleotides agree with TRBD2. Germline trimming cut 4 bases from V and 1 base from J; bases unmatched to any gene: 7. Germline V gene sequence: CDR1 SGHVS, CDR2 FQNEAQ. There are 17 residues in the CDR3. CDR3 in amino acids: CASSSSGGAPSYNEQFF. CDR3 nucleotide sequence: TGTGCCAGCAGCTCCAGCGGGGGGGCTCCTTCCTACAATGAGCAGTTCTTC.

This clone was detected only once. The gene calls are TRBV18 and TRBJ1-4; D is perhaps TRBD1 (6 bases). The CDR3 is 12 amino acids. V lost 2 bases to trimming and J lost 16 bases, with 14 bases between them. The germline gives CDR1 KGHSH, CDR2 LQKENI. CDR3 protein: CASSPTGRVGFF. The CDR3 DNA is TGTGCCAGCTCACCAACAGGGAGGGTTGGGTTTTTT.

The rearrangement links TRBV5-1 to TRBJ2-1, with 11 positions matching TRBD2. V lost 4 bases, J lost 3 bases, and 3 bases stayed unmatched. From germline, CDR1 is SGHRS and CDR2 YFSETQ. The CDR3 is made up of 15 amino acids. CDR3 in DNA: TGCGCCAGCAGCGCTACTAGCGGGAGCTACAATGAGCAGTTCTTC. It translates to CASSATSGSYNEQFF.

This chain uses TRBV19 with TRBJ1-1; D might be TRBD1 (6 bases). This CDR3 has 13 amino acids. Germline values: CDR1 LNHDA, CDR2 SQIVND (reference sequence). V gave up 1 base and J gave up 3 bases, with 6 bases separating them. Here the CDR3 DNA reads TGTGCCAGTAGTATAGCAGGGGACACTGAAGCTTTCTTT. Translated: CASSIAGDTEAFF.

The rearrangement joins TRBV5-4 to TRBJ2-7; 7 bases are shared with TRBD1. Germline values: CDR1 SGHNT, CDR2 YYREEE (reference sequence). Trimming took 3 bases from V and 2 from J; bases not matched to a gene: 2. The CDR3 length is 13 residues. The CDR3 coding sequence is TGTGCCAGCAGCTCAGGGGGTCCCTACGAGCAGTACTTC. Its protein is CASSSGGPYEQYF.